A selection of T cell receptor beta chains follows, all from one sample in a study of T-cell memory formation after mild COVID-19. MiXCR was run by TCRdb on the 5' RACE reads, yielding one entry per CDR3 protein. The sample lists 120,000 or so distinct CDR3 sequences, around 15% occurring once. The sequencing input was PBMCs or a T cell subset sorted from them (not recorded which). These receptors came from a man between 18 and 29 years old who had mild COVID-19 (a few samples of this study predate the infection). Cell type and time point are not known. The CDR3 runs from the conserved cysteine through the conserved F or W. The order of the fields is D gene, V gene, clone size, J gene, CDR3 protein, CDR3 DNA. A D gene is named only where the DNA matches it firmly. Size is stated for part of the rows, as once, few or many counts, or as a class when the clone is expanded.

.	TRBV5-1	.	TRBJ2-1	CASSLGWGIDEQFF	TGCGCCAGCAGCTTGGGGTGGGGGATCGATGAGCAGTTCTTC
.	TRBV12-3/TRBV12-4	.	TRBJ1-2	CASSLGGRDYGYTF	TGTGCCAGCAGCCTCGGGGGGAGGGACTATGGCTACACCTTC
.	TRBV5-1	few	TRBJ2-2	CASSPGSTVTGELFF	TGCGCCAGCAGCCCCGGGTCGACAGTTACCGGGGAGCTGTTTTTT
TRBD1	TRBV7-6	once	TRBJ2-3	CASSPVRGTDTQYF	TGTGCCAGCAGCCCCGTCAGGGGGACAGATACGCAGTATTTT
.	TRBV7-9	.	TRBJ1-5	CASSLHGGNNQPQHF	TGTGCCAGCAGCTTACATGGAGGGAATAATCAGCCCCAGCATTTT
TRBD1	TRBV7-7	.	TRBJ2-7	CASSPRTGGSYEQYF	TGTGCCAGCAGCCCTCGGACAGGGGGCTCCTACGAGCAGTACTTC
TRBD1	TRBV5-1	few	TRBJ1-6	CASSFGGTDNSPLHF	TGCGCCAGCAGCTTTGGGGGGACAGATAATTCACCCCTCCACTTT
TRBD1	TRBV4-3	few	TRBJ1-4	CASSHRGTGDEKLFF	TGCGCCAGCAGCCACCGCGGGACAGGGGATGAAAAACTGTTTTTT
.	TRBV12-2	.	TRBJ1-5	CASRSRFTGNNQPQHF	TGTGCAAGTCGCTCCCGTTTCACAGGGAACAATCAGCCCCAGCATTTT
.	TRBV4-2	.	TRBJ2-4	CASSQEVLNIQYF	TGTGCCAGCAGCCAAGAAGTATTAAACATTCAGTACTTC
TRBD1	TRBV20-1	few	TRBJ1-1	CSANYRGRVGTEAFF	TGCAGTGCTAATTACAGGGGGCGAGTCGGCACTGAAGCTTTCTTT
TRBD2	TRBV14	.	TRBJ2-1	CASSRLAGGPNEQFF	TGTGCCAGCAGCCGACTAGCGGGGGGCCCGAATGAGCAGTTCTTC
.	TRBV7-8	.	TRBJ1-1	CASSLGSSRGTEAFF	TGTGCCAGCAGCTTAGGCTCCTCCCGCGGCACTGAAGCTTTCTTT
.	TRBV4-3	few	TRBJ2-7	CASSLNSGNEQYF	TGCGCCAGCAGCCTAAACTCTGGGAACGAGCAGTACTTC
TRBD2	TRBV25-1	.	TRBJ2-1	CASSETSGGQNEQFF	TGTGCCAGCAGTGAAACTAGCGGGGGGCAAAATGAGCAGTTCTTC
TRBD2	TRBV14	.	TRBJ2-5	CASSQGSLAVQETQYF	TGTGCCAGCAGCCAAGGTTCCCTAGCGGTCCAAGAGACCCAGTACTTC
TRBD1	TRBV12-3/TRBV12-4	few	TRBJ1-4	CASSAGGSNEKLFF	TGTGCCAGCAGCGCAGGGGGCTCTAATGAAAAACTGTTTTTT
TRBD2	TRBV5-1	.	TRBJ2-3	CASTSGGEDTKYF	TGCGCCAGCACTTCCGGGGGGGAGGATACGAAGTATTTT
TRBD1	TRBV7-3	.	TRBJ2-1	CASSLTPGQGKINEQFF	TGTGCCAGCAGCTTAACCCCCGGACAGGGGAAAATTAATGAGCAGTTCTTC
TRBD2	TRBV25-1	.	TRBJ2-3	CASNLAAGTDTQYF	TGTGCCAGTAACCTAGCGGCTGGCACAGATACGCAGTATTTT
.	TRBV5-6	.	TRBJ2-4	CASSLGQGLGVQYF	TGTGCCAGCAGCTTGGGGCAGGGGCTCGGTGTTCAGTACTTC
.	TRBV7-8	.	TRBJ2-7	CASSFFDKSYEQYF	TGTGCCAGCAGCTTCTTCGACAAGTCCTACGAGCAGTACTTC
TRBD2	TRBV7-3	.	TRBJ2-3	CASSLAGGPWDTQYF	TGTGCCAGCAGCTTAGCGGGGGGGCCTTGGGATACGCAGTATTTT
TRBD1	TRBV12-3/TRBV12-4	few	TRBJ2-1	CASSLYQDRGIEQFF	TGTGCCAGCAGTTTGTATCAGGACAGGGGAATAGAGCAGTTCTTC
TRBD2	TRBV7-9	.	TRBJ2-7	CASSHPGLAGGLSYEQYF	TGTGCCAGCAGCCATCCGGGACTAGCGGGGGGGCTGTCCTACGAGCAGTACTTC
.	TRBV4-3	few	TRBJ1-5	CASSQAVGSNQPQHF	TGCGCCAGCAGCCAAGCCGTCGGGAGCAATCAGCCCCAGCATTTT
.	TRBV6-5	many	TRBJ2-1	CASSRTSSSYNEQFF	TGTGCCAGCAGTCGTACTTCGAGCTCCTACAATGAGCAGTTCTTC
.	TRBV4-3	.	TRBJ1-4	CASSQDKGRGDEKLFF	TGCGCCAGCAGCCAAGATAAAGGGAGGGGCGATGAAAAACTGTTTTTT
.	TRBV29-1	many	TRBJ2-7	CSVSATVNYEQYF	TGCAGCGTTTCCGCTACAGTGAACTACGAGCAGTACTTC
.	TRBV12-3/TRBV12-4	.	TRBJ2-3	CASTLSGGTDTQYF	TGTGCCAGCACTCTGTCTGGGGGCACAGATACGCAGTATTTT
.	TRBV4-3	.	TRBJ1-6	CASRGRNNSPLHF	TGCGCCAGCAGGGGGCGAAATAATTCACCCCTCCACTTT
.	TRBV4-3	.	TRBJ2-7	CASSRSSGATYEQYF	TGCGCCAGCAGCCGCTCCTCAGGGGCTACCTACGAGCAGTACTTC
.	TRBV4-2	many	TRBJ2-5	CASSQGGAQETQYF	TGTGCCAGCAGCCAAGGGGGGGCCCAAGAGACCCAGTACTTC
TRBD2	TRBV4-2	.	TRBJ2-1	CASSSVPAGGRNEQFF	TGTGCCAGCAGCTCCGTCCCAGCGGGGGGGCGAAATGAGCAGTTCTTC
TRBD1	TRBV30	few	TRBJ1-2	CAWGSGGPGYTF	TGTGCCTGGGGCTCAGGGGGCCCTGGCTACACCTTC
.	TRBV10-3	.	TRBJ1-3	CAISDGASGNTIYF	TGTGCCATCAGTGATGGGGCCTCTGGAAACACCATATATTTT
.	TRBV3-1	.	TRBJ1-5	CASSHRGWDKPQHF	TGTGCCAGCAGCCATAGGGGTTGGGACAAGCCCCAGCATTTT
.	TRBV5-1	many	TRBJ2-5	CASSEGTQGLETQYF	TGCGCCAGCAGCGAGGGGACCCAGGGACTAGAGACCCAGTACTTC
.	TRBV6-2/TRBV6-3	.	TRBJ1-5	CASSYWLKNQPQHF	TGTGCCAGCAGTTATTGGCTGAAAAATCAGCCCCAGCATTTT
.	TRBV7-3	few	TRBJ2-3	CASSSQNRDTQYF	TGTGCCAGCAGCTCGCAAAACAGGGATACGCAGTATTTT
.	TRBV29-1	few	TRBJ2-1	CSVEEGRGSSYNEQFF	TGCAGCGTTGAAGAGGGCCGGGGAAGCTCCTACAATGAGCAGTTCTTC
.	TRBV4-3	.	TRBJ2-2	CASSQSEGVGELFF	TGCGCCAGCAGCCAATCGGAGGGAGTCGGGGAGCTGTTTTTT
TRBD2	TRBV4-3	.	TRBJ2-5	CASRHLAGDETQYF	TGCGCCAGCAGGCATCTAGCGGGGGACGAGACCCAGTACTTC
.	TRBV7-8	.	TRBJ1-5	CASSLIAWGNQPQHF	TGTGCCAGCAGCTTAATCGCTTGGGGCAATCAGCCCCAGCATTTT
.	TRBV5-1	.	TRBJ2-4	CASSLAGGDGIQYF	TGCGCCAGCAGCTTGGCGGGGGGCGACGGCATTCAGTACTTC
.	TRBV6-5	few	TRBJ1-4	CASSYNFGNYEKLFF	TGTGCCAGCAGTTACAACTTCGGGAACTATGAAAAACTGTTTTTT
.	TRBV5-1	many	TRBJ2-7	CASSRWGPSYEQYF	TGCGCCAGCAGCCGTTGGGGGCCCAGCTACGAGCAGTACTTC
TRBD2	TRBV5-1	few	TRBJ2-1	CASTPRGSSYNEQFF	TGCGCCAGCACCCCGCGCGGGAGCTCCTACAATGAGCAGTTCTTC
.	TRBV20-1	.	TRBJ2-3	CSAREGEGTDTQYF	TGCAGTGCTAGAGAGGGAGAGGGCACAGATACGCAGTATTTT
.	TRBV12-3/TRBV12-4	few	TRBJ1-2	CASFFGGGDGYTF	TGTGCCAGCTTCTTTGGGGGAGGGGACGGCTACACCTTC
.	TRBV7-3	few	TRBJ2-6	CASSPGGANVLTF	TGTGCCAGCAGCCCAGGTGGGGCCAACGTCCTGACTTTC
TRBD2	TRBV5-1	.	TRBJ2-3	CASTPIRSGAPTDTQYF	TGCGCCAGCACCCCAATCCGGAGCGGGGCCCCCACAGATACGCAGTATTTT
.	TRBV7-2	few	TRBJ1-2	CASSLAEGSGYGYTF	TGTGCCAGCAGTTTGGCTGAGGGCTCTGGCTATGGCTACACCTTC